This T cell receptor (beta chain) was sequenced in a study of cytomegalovirus exposure and HLA in healthy donors. Study results and limitations: In a later analysis, at a false discovery rate of 0.05, roughly 16,000 TCR beta sequences matched HLA alleles. With high specificity and sensitivity, the classifier reportedly diagnosed cytomegalovirus status. Most TCR sequences were seen very rarely across donors, but some public TCRs occurred in many.

The PCR used 60 Vbeta and 13 Jbeta primers. In the authors' workflow: In a later analysis, around 10 million of 75 million to 90 million unique beta chains occurred in at least two donors. TCRdb keeps only in-frame clones here, not all; method: immunoSEQ multiplex PCR. For V, J and clone size, that table is used; D and trimming come from the DNA. This sample contains under 150,000 clones. The V segment lost 4 bases and the J segment 2 bases; nucleotides outside the gene matches: 7. Germline V gives CDR1 SGHAT, CDR2 FQNNGV. CDR3 length: 16 amino acids. Notes on this clone: Its antigen is as yet unknown.

This chain uses TRBV11-2 with TRBJ1-5; 8 bases line up with TRBD1. Sample: PBMCs. The source is a woman aged 40-49 years in good health and CMV-seronegative. The CDR3 loop reads CASSSSRGLGNQPQHF. The CDR3 DNA reads TGTGCCAGCAGCTCTTCCAGGGGGCTCGGCAATCAGCCCCAGCATTTT.